One sample yielded the 27 T cell receptor beta chains listed below, sequenced in a study of CD8+CD57+ T cells in acquired aplastic anemia. Profiling that covered TCR beta VDJ and CDR3 relied on genomic DNA as its template. TCRdb recomputed calls from the reads with MiXCR, one row per CDR3 protein. The data contain some 190,000 distinct CDR3 sequences, 40% to 55% of them singletons. The sequenced sample was sorted CD4+, CD8+, or CD8+CD57+ T cells (not recorded which) from PBMCs. All receptors come from a human donor in good health.

This chain links TRBV20-1 with TRBJ2-7; weak D call: TRBD2 (6 bases). This CDR3 has 11 residues. Trimming stripped 5 bases from V and 6 bases from J, with 11 bases between. The germline gives CDR1 DFQATT, CDR2 SNEGSKA (reference sequence). CDR3 sequence (DNA): TGCAGTGCTGGGGGAGGCCCCGAGCAGTACTTC. Translation: CSAGGGPEQYF.

This clonotype has a count of ten or more. The J gene is TRBJ2-4, the V gene TRBV2; D remains unclear. This CDR3 contains 12 residues. Germline CDR1 and CDR2: SNHLY and FYNNEI. Trimming removed 2 bases at V and 4 bases at J, with 3 bases between. The CDR3 sequence is CASSEMKNIQYF. DNA of the CDR3: TGTGCCAGCAGTGAAATGAAAAACATTCAGTACTTC. Based on the CDR3 plus reference TRBV2 and TRBJ2-4, the full variable domain is EPEVTQTPSHQVTQMGQEVILRCVPISNHLYFYWYRQILGQKVEFLVSFYNNEISEKSEIFDDQFSVERPDGSNFTLKIRSTKLEDSAMYFCASSEMKNIQYFGAGTRLSVL.

With respect to this clonotype: This may be a read error, as it is one base from a much larger clone. No conserved phenylalanine or tryptophan ends this CDR3, so it is likely a read error. This chain links TRBV20-1 with TRBJ2-1, with 11 bases that match TRBD2. CDR1 DFQATT and CDR2 SNEGSKA come from the germline V gene (reference sequence). CDR3 length: 15 amino acids. V lost 6 bases to trimming and J lost 7 bases; unmatched junction nucleotides: 11. CDR3 sequence (DNA): TGCAGTGCGAAGGGACTAGCGGAGGACCTAAATGAGCAGTTCCTC. Its protein product is CSAKGLAEDLNEQFL.

This clonotype was picked up many times. This chain links TRBV24-1 with TRBJ2-5, with D maybe TRBD2 (6 bases). In germline, CDR1 is KGHDR, CDR2 SFDVKD. The CDR3 contains 13 residues. The ends were cut back, 9 bases at V and 5 bases at J, with 15 bases in the middle. The DNA for the CDR3 is TGTGCCACCGGAGGGGACCAAGGGGAGACCCAGTACTTC. It is translated as CATGGDQGETQYF.

The chain is built from TRBV10-3 and TRBJ1-4, with D unresolved. There are 15 residues in the CDR3. Germline values: CDR1 ENHRY, CDR2 SYGVKD. The V end was cut by 2 bases, the J end by 0 bases, with 7 bases between. In DNA form, the CDR3 reads TGTGCCATCAGTGAGGGAAAGGCAACTAATGAAAAACTGTTTTTT. Encoded protein: CAISEGKATNEKLFF.

V gene TRBV6-5 combines with J gene TRBJ1-6; D remains ambiguous. V lost 7 bases to trimming and J lost 0 bases, with 10 bases between them. The CDR3 covers 15 residues. The germline V gene encodes CDR1 MNHEY and CDR2 SVGAGI. Here the CDR3 reads CASNSISSYNSPLHF. DNA of the CDR3: TGTGCCAGCAATTCGATCAGCTCCTATAATTCACCCCTCCACTTT.

This clonotype was seen at least ten times. V and J are TRBV5-1 and TRBJ1-1; D perhaps matches TRBD1 (6 bases). Germline CDR1 reads SGHRS; CDR2 reads YFSETQ. Trimming shortened V by 0 bases and J by 8 bases, and 11 bases separated the two germline ends. The CDR3 extends over 13 amino acids. CDR3 coding DNA: TGCGCCAGCAGCTTGGGGACAGTAAGAGAAGCTTTCTTT. Amino acid sequence: CASSLGTVREAFF.

The rearrangement uses TRBV20-1 and TRBJ2-5; D gene ambiguous. The V gene lost 3 bases and the J gene lost 2 bases, with 4 bases spanning the gap. This CDR3 is built from 11 residues. Per germline, CDR1 DFQATT and CDR2 SNEGSKA (reference sequence). CDR3 region: CSASHQETQYF. As DNA, the CDR3 is TGCAGTGCTAGCCATCAAGAGACCCAGTACTTC.

V and J are TRBV5-6 and TRBJ1-6, with 7 bases that match TRBD1. The V gene end was trimmed by 0 bases and the J gene end by 10 bases; junction bases not matched to a gene: 7. The CDR3 runs to 15 residues. Germline V gene sequence: CDR1 SGHDT, CDR2 YYEEEE. For the CDR3, the DNA is TGTGCCAGCAGCTTGGGAGACAGGGTGTTGTCACCCCTCCACTTT. It translates to CASSLGDRVLSPLHF.

The table lists this clonotype with many counts. This sequence joins TRBV2 and TRBJ2-7; 11 bases line up with TRBD2. After removal of 6 bases from V and 6 bases from J, the junction contained 7 bases not matched to a gene. CDR3 length: 14 residues. In germline, CDR1 is SNHLY, CDR2 FYNNEI. The CDR3 region is CASRLIAGGGEQYF. CDR3 bases: TGTGCCAGCAGGTTGATAGCGGGAGGGGGCGAGCAGTACTTC.

The chain uses TRBV10-3 and TRBJ2-7; D gene unclear. The germline V gene encodes CDR1 ENHRY and CDR2 SYGVKD. The V and J ends lost 7 bases and 7 bases respectively, with 17 bases between them. The CDR3 length is 13 residues. CDR3 loop: CAINGPTSREQYF. CDR3 coding DNA: TGTGCCATCAATGGGCCCACTTCCCGGGAGCAGTACTTC.

Only a few counts were recorded for this clonotype. This may be a read error: a much more frequent sequence differs by one nucleotide. The V and J genes are TRBV11-3 and TRBJ2-6; D perhaps matches TRBD1 (5 bases). V was cut by 1 base and J by 2 bases, with 6 bases left in between. In germline, CDR1 is SGHNT, CDR2 YENEEA. The CDR3 loop spans 15 amino acids. The CDR3 DNA sequence: TGTGCCAGCAGCTTAGGGACACCTGGGGCCAACGTCCTGACTTTC. This sequence encodes CASSLGTPGANVLTF.

This clonotype was seen at least ten times. The V call is TRBV24-1, the J call TRBJ2-1; 12 bases are a match to TRBD1. Trimming cost V 3 bases and J 6 bases; bases outside gene matches: 5. The CDR3 extends over 16 amino acids. Germline CDR1 is KGHDR and CDR2 is SFDVKD. DNA of the CDR3: TGTGCCACCAGTGATCTCGGGACAGGGGGCCCCAATGAGCAGTTCTTC. It encodes CATSDLGTGGPNEQFF.

The sample holds a few counts of this clonotype. V gene TRBV12-5 combines with J gene TRBJ2-2, with D tentatively TRBD2 (6 bases). V gave up 0 bases and J gave up 4 bases, with 18 bases separating them. This CDR3 has 18 amino acids. Germline V gives CDR1 LGHNT, CDR2 FRNRAP. The chain's CDR3 is CASGLVSSLRRATGELFF. The CDR3 bases are TGTGCTAGTGGTTTGGTATCATCATTGAGGAGGGCCACCGGGGAGCTGTTTTTT.

A remark on this clonotype: This sequence may be a read error, since a much larger clone differs from it by one base. The V and J genes are TRBV6-5 and TRBJ1-2; D might be TRBD1 (5 bases). The CDR3 is made up of 15 amino acids. The V and J ends lost 3 bases and 8 bases respectively, with 19 bases between them. Germline CDR1 is MNHEY and CDR2 is SVGAGI. The CDR3 DNA is TGTGCCAGCAGTTATTCGACAGAGGGGATGGGAGGCTACACCTTC. Its protein product is CASSYSTEGMGGYTF.

This clonotype was seen many times. Here the CDR3 reads CSATGGETQYF. The CDR3 region has the DNA TGCAGTGCTACCGGGGGGGAGACCCAGTACTTC. The V and J genes are TRBV20-1 and TRBJ2-5; 7 bases fit TRBD2. The CDR3 is 11 amino acids. Germline CDR1 DFQATT, CDR2 SNEGSKA (reference sequence). V lost 4 bases and J lost 5; bases outside the gene matches: 1.

This clonotype was seen at least ten times. The rearrangement joins TRBV12-3 or TRBV12-4 to TRBJ2-1; perhaps TRBD2 as D (7 bases). CDR3 length: 14 amino acids. Trimming took off 7 bases at V and 3 bases at J, with 13 bases between the two ends. This CDR3 reads CASTRGADYNEQFF. The CDR3 coding sequence is TGTGCCAGCACCCGGGGGGCTGACTACAATGAGCAGTTCTTC.

J is TRBJ1-1 and V is TRBV3-1; 11 bases line up with TRBD1. Trimming took 2 bases from V and 1 from J; bases not matched to a gene: 3. Germline V gives CDR1 LGHDT, CDR2 YNNKEL (reference sequence). There are 16 residues in the CDR3. CDR3 sequence reads: CASSQTGTGGNTEAFF. In nucleotides, the CDR3 is TGTGCCAGCAGCCAAACGGGGACAGGGGGGAACACTGAAGCTTTCTTT.

This clonotype has at least ten counts. The chain couples TRBV20-1 to TRBJ2-5, with 8 bases identical to TRBD2. Trimming took 6 bases from V and 5 from J; bases not matched to a gene: 17. CDR1 and CDR2 (germline): DFQATT, SNEGSKA (reference sequence). There are 16 residues in the CDR3. The CDR3 is CSAQELAGRFGETQYF. The CDR3 DNA sequence: TGCAGTGCCCAGGAATTAGCGGGGAGGTTCGGGGAGACCCAGTACTTC.

This sequence joins TRBV6-5 and TRBJ2-7; a possible D gene is TRBD1 (6 bases). The CDR3 consists of 14 residues. V was clipped by 2 bases and J by 2 bases, with 10 bases between them. Looked up from germline, CDR1 is MNHEY and CDR2 is SVGAGI. This CDR3 is CASSYGAGAYEQYF. The DNA for the CDR3 is TGTGCCAGCAGTTACGGGGCAGGGGCCTACGAGCAGTACTTC.

In this sample, this clonotype turned up many times. The chain is built from TRBV20-1 and TRBJ2-7; tentative D call: TRBD1 (6 bases). Trimming took 1 base from V and 3 from J, leaving 16 bases between them. Germline values: CDR1 DFQATT, CDR2 SNEGSKA (reference sequence). CDR3 length equals 15 residues. CDR3 coding DNA: TGCAGTGCTAGAGTGGGCCAGGGGTTTAACTACGAGCAGTACTTC. Its translation is CSARVGQGFNYEQYF.

The table lists this clonotype with many counts. The chain has TRBV9 and TRBJ1-2, with 12 bases lining up with TRBD1. The CDR3 sequence is 15 residues long. J gave up 8 bases and V 1 base, and 6 bases lay outside the gene matches. CDR1 is SGDLS and CDR2 is YYNGEE in the germline V gene. CDR3 in amino acids: CASSVWGQGATGYTF. The CDR3 DNA reads TGTGCCAGCAGCGTATGGGGACAGGGGGCTACGGGCTACACCTTC.

This clonotype was recorded at least ten times. The V call is TRBV19, the J call TRBJ1-1; TRBD1 is a possible D gene (6 bases). CDR1 LNHDA and CDR2 SQIVND come from the germline V gene (reference sequence). V was shortened by 9 bases and J by 4 bases, with 15 bases between the two germline ends. The CDR3 has 13 residues. The CDR3 coding sequence is TGTGCCAGCAACTACAGGGCAGGCACTGAAGCTTTCTTT. Translation gives CASNYRAGTEAFF.

There are many counts of this clonotype. The chain carries TRBV20-1 and TRBJ2-5; D is uncertain. Germline assignment: CDR1 DFQATT and CDR2 SNEGSKA (reference sequence). The CDR3 is 13 amino acids. Trimming stripped 2 bases from V and 7 bases from J, with 14 bases between. The CDR3 region is CSARSSKGGTQYF. The CDR3 nucleotides are TGCAGTGCTAGATCCAGCAAGGGCGGGACCCAGTACTTC.

This clonotype was recorded many times. The chain joins TRBV12-3 or TRBV12-4 to TRBJ2-3; 7 nucleotides align to TRBD2. The CDR3 loop spans 14 amino acids. The junction had 11 bases not matched to a gene; V was cut back by 8 bases and J by 6 bases. CDR3 amino acids: CASDSGTTFDTQYF. CDR3 sequence (DNA): TGTGCCAGCGACAGCGGGACTACCTTCGATACGCAGTATTTT.

At least ten counts were recorded for this clonotype. The gene calls are TRBV9 and TRBJ2-1; a possible D gene is TRBD2 (6 bases). This CDR3 contains 15 residues. The V gene's germline CDR1 is SGDLS and CDR2 YYNGEE. The V gene lost 1 base and the J gene lost 0 bases, with 8 bases spanning the gap. CDR3 protein: CASSVNSGSYNEQFF. CDR3 nucleotides: TGTGCCAGCAGCGTAAATAGCGGCTCCTACAATGAGCAGTTCTTC.

This clonotype was counted many times. This rearrangement joins TRBV5-1 to TRBJ1-1, with 10 bases aligning to TRBD1. V lost 4 bases and J lost 1; bases outside the gene matches: 4. CDR1 is SGHRS, CDR2 YFSETQ, per germline. CDR3 length: 15 residues. CDR3 nucleotides: TGCGCCAGCAGCCCCGGACAGGGGGAGAACACTGAAGCTTTCTTT. It codes for CASSPGQGENTEAFF. The complete variable domain, with remaining parts taken from reference TRBV5-1 and TRBJ1-1, reads KAGVTQTPRYLIKTRGQQVTLSCSPISGHRSVSWYQQTPGQGLQFLFEYFSETQRNKGNFPGRFSGRQFSNSRSEMNVSTLELGDSALYLCASSPGQGENTEAFFGQGTRLTVV.